This passage covers 29 T cell receptor beta chains from one sample sequenced in a study of blood T cell repertoires in COVID-19. Assay: immunoSEQ multiplex PCR; the TCRdb copy retains only in-frame clones and omits some. The sample gives around 310,000 clones, approximately 89% of which show up once; about a tenth is in the top ten. Sequencing used PBMCs or T cells enriched from blood (not recorded which). These receptors were taken from a woman aged 25 to 39 who had recovered from COVID-19.

The J gene is TRBJ2-3, the V gene TRBV10-3; TRBD1 matches 7 bases. CDR3 length equals 13 residues. Germline V lookup: CDR1 ENHRY, CDR2 SYGVKD. The V and J ends lost 9 bases and 0 bases, in that order; junction bases with no gene match: 3. Here the CDR3 reads CAMQGESTDTQYF. The CDR3 DNA reads as TGTGCCATGCAGGGGGAGAGCACAGATACGCAGTATTTT.

This clone was recorded a few times. The chain is built from TRBV6-5 and TRBJ1-6, with D possibly being TRBD1 (6 bases). V was pared by 4 bases and J by 7 bases, with 8 bases between. The CDR3 consists of 13 residues. Germline V gives CDR1 MNHEY, CDR2 SVGAGI. CDR3 nucleotides: TGTGCCAGCAGTTCGCAGGGGAATTCACCCCTCCACTTT. Translating gives CASSSQGNSPLHF.

The gene calls are TRBV5-1 and TRBJ1-1; 10 bases are a match to TRBD1. Looked up from germline, CDR1 is SGHRS and CDR2 is YFSETQ. J was trimmed by 3 bases and V by 3 bases; bases with no gene match: 5. This CDR3 has 15 amino acids. Here the CDR3 DNA reads TGCGCCAGCAGCTCCGGGACAGGGGCTCACACTGAAGCTTTCTTT. It yields the protein CASSSGTGAHTEAFF.

CDR3 in amino acids: CASSQGQGGIGADTQYF. CDR3 sequence (DNA): TGTGCCAGCTCACAAGGACAGGGAGGGATCGGAGCAGATACGCAGTATTTT. The J gene is TRBJ2-3, the V gene TRBV18; D perhaps matches TRBD1 (8 bases). V lost 4 bases to trimming and J lost 4 bases, with 21 bases between them. The V gene's germline CDR1 is KGHSH and CDR2 LQKENI. The CDR3 spans 17 residues.

The chain combines TRBV3-1 (or the pseudogene TRBV3-2) with TRBJ1-3; D is unclear. The CDR3 has 15 amino acids. Germline values: CDR1 LGHDT, CDR2 YNNKEL (reference sequence). V lost 1 base and J lost 4, with 11 bases in between. CDR3 in amino acids: CASSQVFEEGNTIYF. CDR3 coding DNA: TGTGCCAGCAGCCAAGTCTTCGAGGAGGGAAACACCATATATTTT.

The V and J genes are TRBV28 and TRBJ1-3; TRBD1 might be the D (5 bases). Germline loops: CDR1 MDHEN, CDR2 SYDVKM. The CDR3 covers 15 residues. The germline V and J ends were trimmed by 1 base and 1 base, with 8 bases remaining between them. The CDR3 sequence: CASSLFRASGNTIYF. For the CDR3, the DNA is TGTGCCAGCAGTTTATTCAGGGCTTCTGGAAACACCATATATTTT.

The chain links TRBV2 to TRBJ1-1, with D maybe TRBD1 (6 bases). The CDR3 is made up of 14 amino acids. V lost 3 bases to trimming and J lost 4 bases, with 12 bases between them. Germline V gene lookup returns CDR1 SNHLY and CDR2 FYNNEI. The CDR3 region has the DNA TGTGCCAGCAGTGATTTTCAGGGGTCCACTGAAGCTTTCTTT. It encodes CASSDFQGSTEAFF.

The chain employs TRBV3-1 (or the pseudogene TRBV3-2) and TRBJ2-7, with 9 nucleotides matching TRBD1. Germline CDR1 LGHDT, CDR2 YNNKEL (reference sequence). This CDR3 is built from 15 residues. The ends lost 3 bases at V and 5 bases at J; junction bases unmatched: 8. CDR3: CASSHSGTGTDEQYF. Here the CDR3 DNA reads TGTGCCAGCAGCCATTCCGGGACAGGGACCGACGAGCAGTACTTC.

V gene TRBV19 combines with J gene TRBJ2-2; 8 bases are shared with TRBD2. V lost 1 base and J lost 8; bases outside the gene matches: 6. Germline lookup yields CDR1 LNHDA and CDR2 SQIVND (reference sequence). The CDR3 totals 15 residues. The CDR3 bases are TGTGCCAGTAGTATAGTACGAAAGCGGGAGGGGGAGCTGTTTTTT. This translates into CASSIVRKREGELFF. The full variable domain, with the rest looked up from reference TRBV19 and TRBJ2-2, is DGGITQSPKYLFRKEGQNVTLSCEQNLNHDAMYWYRQDPGQGLRLIYYSQIVNDFQKGDIAEGYSVSREKKESFPLTVTSAQKNPTAFYLCASSIVRKREGELFFGEGSRLTVL.

The CDR3 DNA reads as TGCGCCAGCAGCCAAGGGCCGTTGTCACAGGGAAATCAGCCCCAGCATTTT. It yields the protein CASSQGPLSQGNQPQHF. The rearrangement joins TRBV4-1 to TRBJ1-5, with D perhaps matching TRBD1 (6 bases). V was pared by 1 base and J by 4 bases, with 17 bases between. This CDR3 has 17 amino acids. From germline, CDR1 is MGHRA and CDR2 YSYEKL.

J is TRBJ2-1 and V is TRBV29-1; no reliable D call. Deletions cut 4 bases from V and 2 bases from J, with 9 bases between. Looked up from germline, CDR1 is SQVTM and CDR2 is ANQGSEA. The CDR3 contains 13 residues. In DNA form, the CDR3 reads TGCAGCGTTGCGCGAGTGGCCTACAATGAGCAGTTCTTC. Its translation is CSVARVAYNEQFF.

This chain uses TRBV5-1 with TRBJ2-7, with D perhaps TRBD1 (6 bases). The V end lost 4 bases, the J end lost 2 bases, and 16 bases lay between the germline ends. The CDR3 sequence is 15 residues long. Germline loops: CDR1 SGHRS, CDR2 YFSETQ. CDR3 amino acids: CASSVRQDGTYEQYF. CDR3 sequence (DNA): TGCGCCAGCAGCGTCCGACAGGATGGAACCTACGAGCAGTACTTC.

The chain links TRBV19 to TRBJ2-5, with D possibly TRBD1 on 6 matching bases. The V end lost 1 base, the J end lost 5 bases, and 8 bases lay between the germline ends. This CDR3 spans 13 amino acids. CDR1 LNHDA and CDR2 SQIVND come from the germline V gene (reference sequence). CDR3 sequence reads: CASSIGGRETQYF. The DNA for the CDR3 is TGTGCCAGTAGTATAGGGGGGCGTGAGACCCAGTACTTC.

The chain is built from TRBV29-1 and TRBJ2-7; no clear D. CDR3 size: 12 residues. V lost 5 bases, J lost 4 bases, and 12 bases lay in between. Germline V CDR1 and CDR2: SQVTM, ANQGSEA. CDR3 protein: CSVRSEEYEQYF. The CDR3 DNA is TGCAGCGTTCGTTCAGAGGAGTACGAGCAGTACTTC.

This sequence joins TRBV3-1 (or the pseudogene TRBV3-2) and TRBJ2-7, with TRBD2 matching over 14 bases. The germline V gene has CDR1 LGHDT and CDR2 YNNKEL (reference sequence). CDR3 length: 15 residues. V trimming: 4 bases; J trimming: 5 bases; junction bases outside the gene matches: 4. The CDR3 sequence: CASSPGTSGSHEQYF. The CDR3 DNA is TGTGCCAGCAGCCCCGGGACTAGCGGGAGCCACGAGCAGTACTTC.

J is TRBJ2-7 and V is TRBV7-2; 11 bases agree with TRBD1. V gave up 6 bases and J gave up 4 bases; unmatched junction bases: 11. CDR1 and CDR2 from the germline V gene are SGHTA and FQGNSA. The CDR3 is made up of 16 amino acids. The CDR3 DNA reads as TGTGCCAGCAGTTCACTCGGGACAGGGGGAAGGTACGAGCAGTACTTC. Translation: CASSSLGTGGRYEQYF. The full variable domain, completed using reference TRBV7-2 and TRBJ2-7, is GAGVSQSPSNKVTEKGKDVELRCDPISGHTALYWYRQSLGQGLEFLIYFQGNSAPDKSGLPSDRFSAERTGGSVSTLTIQRTQQEDSAVYLCASSSLGTGGRYEQYFGPGTRLTVT.

The J gene is TRBJ1-1, the V gene TRBV18; possible D gene TRBD1, 5 bases. There are 16 residues in the CDR3. Germline values: CDR1 KGHSH, CDR2 LQKENI. With 6 bases removed from V and 1 base from J, the gap between germline ends came to 18 bases. CDR3: CASSPTGGARNTEAFF. CDR3 DNA sequence: TGTGCCAGCTCGCCCACAGGTGGGGCGAGGAACACTGAAGCTTTCTTT.

The gene calls are TRBV5-4 and TRBJ1-1; D is ambiguous. CDR1 SGHNT and CDR2 YYREEE come from the germline V gene (reference sequence). The germline V and J ends were trimmed by 0 bases and 2 bases, with 2 bases remaining between them. The length of the CDR3 is 12 residues. The CDR3 DNA sequence: TGTGCCAGCAGCTTGGCTAACACTGAAGCTTTCTTT. Protein sequence: CASSLANTEAFF.

This chain joins TRBV27 and TRBJ2-1; 13 bases match TRBD2. The CDR3 runs 15 residues. CDR1 and CDR2 (germline): MNHEY, SMNVEV (reference sequence). Trimming took 5 bases from V and 6 from J; bases not matched to a gene: 4. This CDR3 is CASSLGTSGINEQFF. DNA of the CDR3: TGTGCCAGCAGTCTAGGGACTAGCGGGATCAATGAGCAGTTCTTC.

The rearrangement links TRBV18 to TRBJ1-5; 9 bases map to TRBD1. Germline CDR1 reads KGHSH; CDR2 reads LQKENI. The CDR3 loop spans 15 amino acids. The trim removed 2 bases at V and 6 bases at J, leaving 5 bases unmatched. The CDR3: CASSPSTGGSQPQHF. The CDR3 coding sequence is TGTGCCAGCTCACCATCGACAGGGGGTAGTCAGCCCCAGCATTTT. Filled out from reference TRBV18 and TRBJ1-5, the complete variable domain reads NAGVMQNPRHLVRRRGQEARLRCSPMKGHSHVYWYRQLPEEGLKFMVYLQKENIIDESGMPKERFSAEFPKEGPSILRIQQVVRGDSAAYFCASSPSTGGSQPQHFGDGTRLSIL.

The gene calls are TRBV11-2 and TRBJ2-1; the D gene is possibly TRBD2 (5 bases). This CDR3 spans 12 amino acids. Germline assignment: CDR1 SGHAT and CDR2 FQNNGV. With 9 bases removed from V and 5 bases from J, the gap between germline ends came to 11 bases. The CDR3 here is CASGTADNEQFF. The CDR3 DNA reads TGTGCCAGTGGAACAGCGGACAATGAGCAGTTCTTC.

The V and J genes are TRBV25-1 and TRBJ2-5, with TRBD2 matching 9 bases. The V and J ends lost 3 bases and 2 bases, in that order; junction bases with no gene match: 7. The CDR3 totals 16 residues. Germline CDR1 reads MGHDK; CDR2 reads SYGVNS. CDR3 protein: CASSDWSGRPQETQYF. The CDR3 bases are TGTGCCAGCAGTGATTGGAGCGGGAGGCCACAAGAGACCCAGTACTTC.

The V call is TRBV4-1, the J call TRBJ2-1; TRBD1 matches at 8 bases. CDR1 is MGHRA and CDR2 is YSYEKL in the germline V gene. The CDR3 is 16 residues long. The V gene end was trimmed by 4 bases and the J gene end by 9 bases; junction bases not matched to a gene: 14. CDR3 DNA sequence: TGCGCCAGCAGCCTAGGACAGGGCCCTACGAAGGGTGAGCAGTTCTTC. This encodes CASSLGQGPTKGEQFF.

V gene TRBV24-1 combines with J gene TRBJ2-7, with 9 bases lining up with TRBD2. This CDR3 has 14 amino acids. Per germline, CDR1 KGHDR and CDR2 SFDVKD. V shed 3 bases and J 8 bases; nucleotides not matched to a gene: 7. The CDR3 sequence: CATSDPTSGLKQYF. In DNA, the CDR3 is TGTGCCACCAGTGATCCCACTAGCGGGTTGAAGCAGTACTTC.

The chain combines TRBV7-9 with TRBJ2-3; 13 bases agree with TRBD2. V shed 4 bases and J 5 bases; nucleotides not matched to a gene: 9. Germline assignment: CDR1 SEHNR and CDR2 FQNEAQ (reference sequence). This CDR3 has 17 residues. CDR3 nucleotide sequence: TGTGCCAGCAGCTCGACTAGCGGGAGGACACTGGGAGATACGCAGTATTTT. Protein sequence: CASSSTSGRTLGDTQYF.

The CDR3 DNA follows: TGTGCCAGCAGCGCCGTGGGAGGTTCTAATGAAAAACTGTTTTTT. Protein sequence: CASSAVGGSNEKLFF. V and J are TRBV7-2 and TRBJ1-4; D is ambiguous. The CDR3 extends over 15 amino acids. Germline loops: CDR1 SGHTA, CDR2 FQGNSA. Trimming removed 5 bases at V and 3 bases at J, with 13 bases between.

The chain's CDR3 is CASSLIPMTEYSNQPQHF. As DNA, the CDR3 is TGCGCCAGCAGCTTGATCCCGATGACAGAATATAGCAATCAGCCCCAGCATTTT. The J gene is TRBJ1-5, the V gene TRBV5-1; tentatively, D is TRBD1 (5 bases). Germline CDR1 and CDR2: SGHRS and YFSETQ. V was cut by 1 base and J by 0 bases, with 17 bases left in between. The CDR3 is 18 residues long.

The V gene is TRBV7-2, the J gene TRBJ1-5; TRBD1 agrees at 7 bases. This CDR3 comprises 13 residues. Germline CDR1 SGHTA, CDR2 FQGNSA. J was trimmed by 8 bases and V by 8 bases; bases with no gene match: 9. The CDR3, as DNA: TGTGCCAGCTCCAGGGGGGAAATGGAGCCCCAGCATTTT. Its translation is CASSRGEMEPQHF. The entire variable domain, with the rest obtained from reference TRBV7-2 and TRBJ1-5, is as follows: GAGVSQSPSNKVTEKGKDVELRCDPISGHTALYWYRQSLGQGLEFLIYFQGNSAPDKSGLPSDRFSAERTGGSVSTLTIQRTQQEDSAVYLCASSRGEMEPQHFGDGTRLSIL.

This clone was seen a single time. The gene calls are TRBV7-6 and TRBJ2-2, with D possibly matching TRBD1 (6 bases). Trimming took off 3 bases at V and 1 base at J, with 12 bases between the two ends. CDR1 and CDR2 from the germline V gene are SGHVS and FNYEAQ. The CDR3 has 16 amino acids. The DNA of the CDR3 is TGTGCCAGCAGCTTTTTTGGGACACGGAACACCGGGGAGCTGTTTTTT. Its protein is CASSFFGTRNTGELFF. Using reference TRBV7-6 and TRBJ2-2 for the parts outside the CDR3, the full variable domain is GAGVSQSPRYKVTKRGQDVALRCDPISGHVSLYWYRQALGQGPEFLTYFNYEAQQDKSGLPNDRFSAERPEGSISTLTIQRTEQRDSAMYRCASSFFGTRNTGELFFGEGSRLTVL.